The source of this T cell receptor beta chain is a study of shared clonotypes between healthy human individuals. Whole-study context: A couple of women and a few men aged 18 to 49 served as donors. Points from the study as a whole: Rarefaction exposed incomplete sorted-subset sequencing despite large depth. Between four donors, naive CD4 clonotypes were shared at a level of about 5%.

Points on this clone: Its antigen is unidentified.

Germline CDR1 SGHAT, CDR2 FQNNGV. V trimming: 6 bases; J trimming: 3 bases; junction bases outside the gene matches: 11. The CDR3 loop spans 18 amino acids. The repertoire was sequenced with immunoSEQ multiplex PCR; TCRdb's copy has only in-frame clones and lacks some. The data contain about 320,000 clones, around 87% of them singletons. Input material: memory CD8+ T cells sorted from blood. The subset denotes: CD45RO+ cells pooled with CCR7-negative TemRA cells. This clonotype was obtained from a man younger than 30 in good health. This chain uses TRBV11-2 with TRBJ2-3, with 14 nucleotides matching TRBD2. The CDR3 sequence: CASSPGGTSGRRTDTQYF. The DNA of the CDR3 is TGTGCCAGCAGTCCCGGGGGGACTAGCGGGAGACGAACAGATACGCAGTATTTT.